The 5 T cell receptor beta chains below come from one sample, sequenced in a study of blood T cell repertoires in COVID-19. Sequenced by immunoSEQ multiplex PCR; TCRdb stores in-frame clones only, minus some. The sample holds about 240,000 clones, 82% seen once. Sequenced: peripheral blood. The receptors were gathered from an older woman with active or convalescent COVID-19.

This chain joins TRBV28 and TRBJ2-5; 11 nucleotides agree with TRBD2. CDR1 and CDR2 (germline): MDHEN, SYDVKM. This CDR3 contains 15 residues. V shed 2 bases, J shed 1 base, and the junction held 0 bases outside the gene matches. CDR3 sequence: CASSLTSGGQETQYF. The CDR3, as DNA: TGTGCCAGCAGTTTAACTAGCGGGGGCCAAGAGACCCAGTACTTC.

Remarks on this clone: This specimen includes other DNA sequences encoding the same CDR3. This chain links TRBV27 with TRBJ2-6; possibly TRBD2 for D (5 bases). This CDR3 region has 15 residues. Trimming stripped 2 bases from V and 4 bases from J, with 9 bases between. Germline V gene lookup returns CDR1 MNHEY and CDR2 SMNVEV (reference sequence). The CDR3 loop reads CASSLRGSGANVLTF. In DNA, the CDR3 is TGTGCCAGCAGTTTAAGAGGGTCGGGGGCCAACGTCCTGACTTTC.

This clone was counted between two and nine times. The chain recombines TRBV27 with TRBJ1-3; D perhaps matches TRBD1 (6 bases). CDR1 and CDR2 (germline): MNHEY, SMNVEV (reference sequence). The CDR3 length is 14 residues. The V and J ends lost 5 bases and 7 bases respectively, with 15 bases between them. This CDR3 reads CASSPRGFGNTIYF. DNA of the CDR3: TGTGCCAGCAGTCCCAGGGGATTTGGTAACACCATATATTTT.

The V gene is TRBV7-2, the J gene TRBJ2-2, with TRBD2 matching over 9 bases. Germline values: CDR1 SGHTA, CDR2 FQGNSA. The junction had 3 bases not matched to a gene; V was cut back by 5 bases and J by 2 bases. The CDR3 totals 15 residues. The CDR3 sequence: CASSRGGANTGELFF. The CDR3 DNA reads TGTGCCAGCAGCCGCGGGGGGGCTAACACCGGGGAGCTGTTTTTT.

The gene calls are TRBV5-6 and TRBJ2-3, with D unresolved. CDR1 and CDR2 (germline): SGHDT, YYEEEE. The CDR3 has 14 residues. The V gene lost 4 bases and the J gene lost 8 bases, with 17 bases spanning the gap. The CDR3 sequence is CASSETGGRGTQYF. The CDR3 DNA reads as TGTGCCAGCAGCGAGACCGGTGGGCGTGGTACGCAGTATTTT.